This record looks at one T cell receptor (beta chain) sequence and its context. This sample is drawn from a study of blood T cells in healthy people across ages. The authors ran a second PCR of roughly 6 to 12 cycles using a sample-barcoded 5' primer and a J-beta primer mix. A single record per CDR3 protein comes from TCRdb applying MiXCR to the 5' RACE reads. The sample lists hundreds of thousands of distinct CDR3 sequences; roughly 21% were seen once. Germline CDR1 ENHRY, CDR2 SYGVKD. This CDR3 region has 16 residues. The clonotype originates from a man aged 65 to 79 in good health. The V gene is TRBV10-3, the J gene TRBJ2-7; D is possibly TRBD1 or TRBD2 (5 bases each). The assigned J gene may be wrong: the sequence end matches TRBJ2-1 better. The sample consisted of blood. CDR3: CAISEGPGKGHNEQFF. CDR3 nucleotides: TGTGCCATCAGTGAGGGCCCGGGCAAGGGACACAATGAGCAGTTCTTC.